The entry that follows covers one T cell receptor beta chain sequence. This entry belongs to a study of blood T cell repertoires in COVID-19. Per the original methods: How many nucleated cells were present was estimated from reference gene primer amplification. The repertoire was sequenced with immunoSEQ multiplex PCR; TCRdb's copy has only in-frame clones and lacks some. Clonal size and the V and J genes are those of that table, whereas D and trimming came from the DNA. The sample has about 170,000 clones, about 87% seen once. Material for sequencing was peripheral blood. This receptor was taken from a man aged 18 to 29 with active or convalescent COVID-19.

The CDR3 region has the DNA TGCGCCAGCAGCCAAGACCGCGCGGGGGGGCAAGAGACCCAGTACTTC. Residues: CASSQDRAGGQETQYF. The chain couples TRBV4-1 to TRBJ2-5; 9 nucleotides agree with TRBD2. Germline assignment: CDR1 MGHRA and CDR2 YSYEKL. J was trimmed by 2 bases and V by 0 bases; bases with no gene match: 4. The CDR3 is made up of 16 amino acids.